The clone carrying this T cell receptor (beta chain) has more than one count but fewer than ten. Produced via immunoSEQ multiplex PCR; TCRdb's table is partial and in-frame only. The repertoire holds around 430,000 clones, about 76% seen once, with about 13% in the top ten. The record originates from a study of shared clonotypes between healthy human individuals. Study in general: Donors consisted of two women and a few men between 18 and 49.

The germline gives CDR1 MNHEY, CDR2 SMNVEV (reference sequence). The CDR3 totals 10 residues. V was pared by 5 bases and J by 3 bases, with 2 bases between. Healthy HIV-negative adults without recent acute infections or vaccinations served as donors. This clonotype was sampled from a woman in her thirties or forties in good health. Some clones in this sample may be carry-over from other donors' samples. The sequenced material came from PBMCs. The V gene is TRBV27, the J gene TRBJ2-7; D unresolved. As DNA, the CDR3 is TGTGCCAGCAGTAACTACGAGCAGTACTTC. It encodes CASSNYEQYF.